This T cell receptor beta chain comes out of a study of Graves' ophthalmopathy and Graves' hyperthyroidism. Study-level points and caveats: Blood also harbored most expanded thyroid clonotypes above 0.001 frequency.

Uncontrolled infections, other autoimmune diseases, pregnancy or lactation barred patients from enrollment. V shed 3 bases and J 4 bases; nucleotides not matched to a gene: 3. There are 14 residues in the CDR3. Germline-derived CDR1 and CDR2 are LNHDA and SQIVND (reference sequence). Concerning this clonotype: The antigen is not known.

TCR beta CDR3 amplification used RNA transcripts. RT-PCR was first run with HTBI primers, then multiplex PCR in a second round. TCRdb reanalysed the multiplex PCR reads using MiXCR and keeps one entry per CDR3 protein. Among 45,000 to 60,000 distinct CDR3 sequences listed, roughly half were seen once. The source is an adult woman with Graves' ophthalmopathy. The rearrangement joins TRBV19 to TRBJ1-1; 9 bases map to TRBD1. The sequencing sample was made of peripheral blood. CDR3 loop: CASSMGQGLTEAFF. CDR3 nucleotide sequence: TGTGCCAGTAGTATGGGACAGGGTCTCACTGAAGCTTTCTTT.